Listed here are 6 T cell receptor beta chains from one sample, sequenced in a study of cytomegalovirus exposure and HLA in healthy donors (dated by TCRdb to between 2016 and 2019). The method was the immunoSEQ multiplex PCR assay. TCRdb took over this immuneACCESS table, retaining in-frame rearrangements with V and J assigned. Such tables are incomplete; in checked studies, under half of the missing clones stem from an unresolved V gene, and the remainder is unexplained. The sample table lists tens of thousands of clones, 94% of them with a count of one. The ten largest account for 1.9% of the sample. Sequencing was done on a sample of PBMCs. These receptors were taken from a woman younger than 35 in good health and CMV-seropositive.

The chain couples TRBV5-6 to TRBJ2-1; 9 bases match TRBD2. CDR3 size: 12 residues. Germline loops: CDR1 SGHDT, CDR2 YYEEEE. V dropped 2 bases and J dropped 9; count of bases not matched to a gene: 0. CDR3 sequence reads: CASSFSGGEQFF. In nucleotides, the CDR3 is TGTGCCAGCAGCTTTAGCGGGGGTGAGCAGTTCTTC.

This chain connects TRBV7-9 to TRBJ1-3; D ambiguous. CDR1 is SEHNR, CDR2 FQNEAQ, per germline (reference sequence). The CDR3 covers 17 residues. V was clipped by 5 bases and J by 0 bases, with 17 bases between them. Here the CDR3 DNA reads TGTGCCAGCAGCCCCGGCGGCACCACGAACTCTGGAAACACCATATATTTT. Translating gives CASSPGGTTNSGNTIYF.

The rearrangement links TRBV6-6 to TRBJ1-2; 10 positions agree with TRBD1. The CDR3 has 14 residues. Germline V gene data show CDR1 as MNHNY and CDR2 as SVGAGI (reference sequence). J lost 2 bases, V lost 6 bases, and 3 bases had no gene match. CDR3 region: CASRRQGANYGYTF. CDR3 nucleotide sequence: TGTGCCAGCAGGAGACAGGGGGCGAACTATGGCTACACCTTC.

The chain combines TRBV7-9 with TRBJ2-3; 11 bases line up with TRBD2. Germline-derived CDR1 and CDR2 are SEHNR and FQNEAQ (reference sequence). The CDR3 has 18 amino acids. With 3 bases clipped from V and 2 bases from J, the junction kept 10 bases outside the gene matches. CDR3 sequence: CASSFRLAGGKHTDTQYF. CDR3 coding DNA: TGTGCCAGCAGCTTCAGGCTAGCGGGGGGAAAGCACACAGATACGCAGTATTTT.

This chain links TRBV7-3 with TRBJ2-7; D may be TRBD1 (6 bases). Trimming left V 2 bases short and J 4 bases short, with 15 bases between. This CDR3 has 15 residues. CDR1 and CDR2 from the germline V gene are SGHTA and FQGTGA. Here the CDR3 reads CASSLATGPRYEQYF. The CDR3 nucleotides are TGTGCCAGCAGCTTAGCGACAGGACCTCGTTACGAGCAGTACTTC.

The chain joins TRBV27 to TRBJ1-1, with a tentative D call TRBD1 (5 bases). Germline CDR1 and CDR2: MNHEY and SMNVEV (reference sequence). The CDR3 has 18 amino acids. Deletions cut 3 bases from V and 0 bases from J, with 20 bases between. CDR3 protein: CASSLIAGLGRMNTEAFF. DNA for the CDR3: TGTGCCAGCAGTTTGATCGCAGGATTGGGGCGCATGAACACTGAAGCTTTCTTT.